This TCR beta chain was observed in a study of blood T cell repertoires in COVID-19. Whole-study context: The samples span acute and convalescent COVID-19 from the United States, Italy and Spain. From T cells, B-cell-depleted T cells, or PBMCs came the material, which was cDNA or gDNA.

Here immunoSEQ multiplex PCR was the method, and the copy in TCRdb shows in-frame clones only, minus some. The sample includes 90,000 or so clones, about 82% of them seen just once. CDR1 SNHLY and CDR2 FYNNEI come from the germline V gene. This CDR3 contains 13 residues. J lost 4 bases, V lost 6 bases, and 3 bases had no gene match. This receptor was taken from a human donor in a cohort sampled during active COVID-19. The rearrangement joins TRBV2 to TRBJ2-3; TRBD1 agrees at 8 bases. The specimen was peripheral blood. The CDR3 DNA reads TGTGCCAGCAGCTTACAGGGGGCAGATACGCAGTATTTT. It translates to CASSLQGADTQYF.